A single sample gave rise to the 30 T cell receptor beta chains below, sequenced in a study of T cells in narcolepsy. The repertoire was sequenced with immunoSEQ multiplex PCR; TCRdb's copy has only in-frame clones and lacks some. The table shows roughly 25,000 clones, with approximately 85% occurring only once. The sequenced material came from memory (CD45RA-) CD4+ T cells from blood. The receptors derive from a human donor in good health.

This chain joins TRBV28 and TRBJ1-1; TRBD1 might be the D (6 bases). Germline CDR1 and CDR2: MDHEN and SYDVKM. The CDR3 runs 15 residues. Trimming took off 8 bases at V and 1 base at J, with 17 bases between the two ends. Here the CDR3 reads CASRRAGGPNTEAFF. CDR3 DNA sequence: TGTGCCAGCCGGAGGGCTGGGGGCCCGAACACTGAAGCTTTCTTT.

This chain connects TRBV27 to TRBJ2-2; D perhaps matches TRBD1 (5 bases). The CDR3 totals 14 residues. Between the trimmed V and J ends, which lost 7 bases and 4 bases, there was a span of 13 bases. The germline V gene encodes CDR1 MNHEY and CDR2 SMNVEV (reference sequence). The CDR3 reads CASTQGLLTGELFF. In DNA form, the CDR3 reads TGTGCCAGCACCCAGGGCCTCCTCACCGGGGAGCTGTTTTTT.

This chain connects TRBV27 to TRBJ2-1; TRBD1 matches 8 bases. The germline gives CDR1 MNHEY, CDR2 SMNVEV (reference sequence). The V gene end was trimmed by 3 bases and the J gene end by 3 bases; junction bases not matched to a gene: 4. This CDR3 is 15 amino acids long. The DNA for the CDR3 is TGTGCCAGCAGTTTCCCCGGGACAGGCTACAATGAGCAGTTCTTC. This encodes CASSFPGTGYNEQFF.

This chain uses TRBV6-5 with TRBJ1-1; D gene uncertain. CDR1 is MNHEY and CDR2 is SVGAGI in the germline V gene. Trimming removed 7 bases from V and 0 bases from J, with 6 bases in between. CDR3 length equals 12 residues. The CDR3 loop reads CASTGVNTEAFF. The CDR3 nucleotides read TGTGCCAGCACGGGCGTGAACACTGAAGCTTTCTTT.

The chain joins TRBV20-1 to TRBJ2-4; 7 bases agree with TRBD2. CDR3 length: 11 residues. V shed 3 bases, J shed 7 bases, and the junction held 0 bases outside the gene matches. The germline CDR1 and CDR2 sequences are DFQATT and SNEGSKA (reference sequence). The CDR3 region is CSASSGNIQYF. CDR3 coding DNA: TGCAGTGCTAGTAGCGGGAACATTCAGTACTTC.

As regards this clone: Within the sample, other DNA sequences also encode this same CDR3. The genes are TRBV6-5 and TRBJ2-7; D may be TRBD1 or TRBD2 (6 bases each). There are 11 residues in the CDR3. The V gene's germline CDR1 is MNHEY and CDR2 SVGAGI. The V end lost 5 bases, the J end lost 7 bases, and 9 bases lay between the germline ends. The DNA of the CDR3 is TGTGCCAGCAGTAGGGGGGCAGAGCAGTACTTC. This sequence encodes CASSRGAEQYF.

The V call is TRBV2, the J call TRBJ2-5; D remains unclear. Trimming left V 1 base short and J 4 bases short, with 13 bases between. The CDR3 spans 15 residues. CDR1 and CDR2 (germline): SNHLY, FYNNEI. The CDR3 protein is CASSEVGSTGETQYF. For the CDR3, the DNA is TGTGCCAGCAGTGAAGTGGGGTCCACTGGAGAGACCCAGTACTTC.

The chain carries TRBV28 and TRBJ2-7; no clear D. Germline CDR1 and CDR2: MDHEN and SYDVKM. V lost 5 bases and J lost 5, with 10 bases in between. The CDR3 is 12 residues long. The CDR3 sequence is CASSPPLNEQYF. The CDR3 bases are TGTGCCAGCAGTCCCCCCCTAAACGAGCAGTACTTC.

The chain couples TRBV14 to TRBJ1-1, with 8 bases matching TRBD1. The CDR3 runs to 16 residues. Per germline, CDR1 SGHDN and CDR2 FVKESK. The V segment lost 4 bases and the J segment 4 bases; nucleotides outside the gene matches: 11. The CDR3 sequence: CASSPTGGPWGTEAFF. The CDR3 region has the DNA TGTGCCAGCAGCCCTACAGGGGGGCCTTGGGGCACTGAAGCTTTCTTT.

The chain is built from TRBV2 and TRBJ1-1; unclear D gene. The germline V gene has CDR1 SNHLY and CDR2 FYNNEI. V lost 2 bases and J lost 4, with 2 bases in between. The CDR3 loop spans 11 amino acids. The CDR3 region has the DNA TGTGCCAGCAGTGAACCCACTGAAGCTTTCTTT. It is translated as CASSEPTEAFF.

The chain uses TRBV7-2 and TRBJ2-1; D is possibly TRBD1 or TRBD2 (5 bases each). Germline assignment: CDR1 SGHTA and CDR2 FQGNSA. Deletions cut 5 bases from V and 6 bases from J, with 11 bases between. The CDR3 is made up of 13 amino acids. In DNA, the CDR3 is TGTGCCAGCAGCCAGGGACCTGGCAATGAGCAGTTCTTC. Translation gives CASSQGPGNEQFF.

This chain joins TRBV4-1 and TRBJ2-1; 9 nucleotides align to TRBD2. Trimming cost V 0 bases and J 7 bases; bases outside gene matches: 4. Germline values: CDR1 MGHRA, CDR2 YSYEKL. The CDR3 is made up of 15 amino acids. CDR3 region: CASSQEGLARNEQFF. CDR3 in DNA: TGCGCCAGCAGCCAAGAAGGACTAGCGAGGAATGAGCAGTTCTTC.

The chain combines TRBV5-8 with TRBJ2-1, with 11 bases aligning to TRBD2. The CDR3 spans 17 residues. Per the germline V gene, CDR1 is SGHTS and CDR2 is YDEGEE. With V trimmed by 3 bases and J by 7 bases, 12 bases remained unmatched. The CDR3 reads CASSWRLTSGGGNEQFF. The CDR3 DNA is TGTGCCAGCAGCTGGCGCCTCACTAGCGGGGGCGGAAATGAGCAGTTCTTC.

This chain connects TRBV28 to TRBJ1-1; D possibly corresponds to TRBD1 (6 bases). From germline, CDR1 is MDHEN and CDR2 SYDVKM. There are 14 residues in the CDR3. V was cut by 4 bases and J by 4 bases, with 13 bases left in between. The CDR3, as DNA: TGTGCCAGCAGTTACGGGGGGGCAAGCACTGAAGCTTTCTTT. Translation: CASSYGGASTEAFF.

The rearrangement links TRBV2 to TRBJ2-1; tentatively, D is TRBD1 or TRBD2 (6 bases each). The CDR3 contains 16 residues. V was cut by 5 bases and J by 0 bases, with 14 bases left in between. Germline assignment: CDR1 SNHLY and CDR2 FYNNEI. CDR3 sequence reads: CASSSLGGSSYNEQFF. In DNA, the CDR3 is TGTGCCAGCAGTTCCTTAGGGGGGAGCTCCTACAATGAGCAGTTCTTC. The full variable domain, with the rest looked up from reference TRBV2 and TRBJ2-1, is EPEVTQTPSHQVTQMGQEVILRCVPISNHLYFYWYRQILGQKVEFLVSFYNNEISEKSEIFDDQFSVERPDGSNFTLKIRSTKLEDSAMYFCASSSLGGSSYNEQFFGPGTRLTVL.

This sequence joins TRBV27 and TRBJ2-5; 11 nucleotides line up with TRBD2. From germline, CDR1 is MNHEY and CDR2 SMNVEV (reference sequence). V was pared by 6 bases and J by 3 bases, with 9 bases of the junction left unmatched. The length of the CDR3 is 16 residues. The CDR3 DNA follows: TGTGCCAGCAGGCCGATCATAGCGGGAGGGAAAGAGACCCAGTACTTC. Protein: CASRPIIAGGKETQYF.

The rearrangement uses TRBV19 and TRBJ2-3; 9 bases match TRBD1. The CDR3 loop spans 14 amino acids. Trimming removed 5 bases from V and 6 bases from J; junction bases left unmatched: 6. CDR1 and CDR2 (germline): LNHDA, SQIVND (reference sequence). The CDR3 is CASSGRDRVDTQYF. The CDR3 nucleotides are TGTGCCAGTAGTGGCCGGGACAGGGTTGATACGCAGTATTTT.

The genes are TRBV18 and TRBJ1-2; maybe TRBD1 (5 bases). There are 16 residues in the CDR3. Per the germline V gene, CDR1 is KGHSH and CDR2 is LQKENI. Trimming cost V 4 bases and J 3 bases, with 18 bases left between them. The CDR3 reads CASSRIRDRLYYGYTF. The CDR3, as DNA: TGTGCCAGCTCACGGATACGGGACCGCCTATACTATGGCTACACCTTC.

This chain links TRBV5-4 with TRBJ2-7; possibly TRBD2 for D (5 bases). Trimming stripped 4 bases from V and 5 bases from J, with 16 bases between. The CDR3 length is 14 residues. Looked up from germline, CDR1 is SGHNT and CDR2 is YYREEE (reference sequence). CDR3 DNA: TGTGCCAGCAGCCGGCTGGGGAGCAGCGACGAGCAGTACTTC. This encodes CASSRLGSSDEQYF. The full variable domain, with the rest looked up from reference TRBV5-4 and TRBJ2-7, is ETGVTQSPTHLIKTRGQQVTLRCSSQSGHNTVSWYQQALGQGPQFIFQYYREEENGRGNFPPRFSGLQFPNYSSELNVNALELDDSALYLCASSRLGSSDEQYFGPGTRLTVT.

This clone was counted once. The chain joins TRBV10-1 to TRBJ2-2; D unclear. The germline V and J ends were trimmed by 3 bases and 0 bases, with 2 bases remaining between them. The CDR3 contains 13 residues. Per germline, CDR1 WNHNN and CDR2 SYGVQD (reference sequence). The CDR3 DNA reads TGCGCCAGCAGTGATCCGAACACCGGGGAGCTGTTTTTT. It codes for CASSDPNTGELFF.

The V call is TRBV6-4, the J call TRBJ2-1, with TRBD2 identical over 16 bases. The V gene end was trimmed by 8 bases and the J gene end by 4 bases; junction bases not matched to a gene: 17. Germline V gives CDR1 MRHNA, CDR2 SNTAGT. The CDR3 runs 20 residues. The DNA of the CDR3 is TGTGCCAGCCGGGCACTCGGAGGGACTAGCGGGAGGGGGTTGTACAATGAGCAGTTCTTC. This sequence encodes CASRALGGTSGRGLYNEQFF.

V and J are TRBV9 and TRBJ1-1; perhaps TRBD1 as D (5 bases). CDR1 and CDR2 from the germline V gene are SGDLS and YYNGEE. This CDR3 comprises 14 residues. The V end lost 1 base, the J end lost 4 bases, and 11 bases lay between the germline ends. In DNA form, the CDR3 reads TGTGCCAGCAGCGTACAAGCTAGGGGCACTGAAGCTTTCTTT. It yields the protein CASSVQARGTEAFF.

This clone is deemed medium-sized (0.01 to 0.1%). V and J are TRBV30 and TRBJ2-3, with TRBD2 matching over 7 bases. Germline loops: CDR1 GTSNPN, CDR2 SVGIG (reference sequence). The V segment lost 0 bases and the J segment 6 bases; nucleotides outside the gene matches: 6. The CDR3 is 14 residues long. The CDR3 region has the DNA TGTGCCTGGAGTGTAAGCGGGACCAGCGATACGCAGTATTTT. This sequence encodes CAWSVSGTSDTQYF.

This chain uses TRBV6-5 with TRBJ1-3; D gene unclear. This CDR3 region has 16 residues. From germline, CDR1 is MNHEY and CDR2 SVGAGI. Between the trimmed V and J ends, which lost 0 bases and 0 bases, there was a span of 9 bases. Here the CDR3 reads CASSYSRSSSGNTIYF. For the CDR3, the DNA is TGTGCCAGCAGTTACTCACGTTCCAGCTCTGGAAACACCATATATTTT.

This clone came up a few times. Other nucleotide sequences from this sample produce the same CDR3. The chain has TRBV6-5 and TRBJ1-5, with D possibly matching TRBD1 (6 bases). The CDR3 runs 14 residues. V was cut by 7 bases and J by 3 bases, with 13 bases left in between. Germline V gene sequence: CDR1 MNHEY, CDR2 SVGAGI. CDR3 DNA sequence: TGTGCCAGCAACCCAACAGGGTCCAATCAGCCCCAGCATTTT. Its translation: CASNPTGSNQPQHF.

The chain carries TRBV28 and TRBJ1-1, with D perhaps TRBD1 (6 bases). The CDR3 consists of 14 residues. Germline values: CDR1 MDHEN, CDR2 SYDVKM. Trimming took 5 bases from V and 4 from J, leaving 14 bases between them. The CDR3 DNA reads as TGTGCCAGCAGTCATATACTAGGGGGCACTGAAGCTTTCTTT. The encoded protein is CASSHILGGTEAFF.

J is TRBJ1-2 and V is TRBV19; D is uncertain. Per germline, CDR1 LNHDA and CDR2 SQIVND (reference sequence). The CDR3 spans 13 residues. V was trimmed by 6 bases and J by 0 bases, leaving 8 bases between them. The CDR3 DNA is TGTGCCAGTAGCCCAGGACCTAACTATGGCTACACCTTC. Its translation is CASSPGPNYGYTF.

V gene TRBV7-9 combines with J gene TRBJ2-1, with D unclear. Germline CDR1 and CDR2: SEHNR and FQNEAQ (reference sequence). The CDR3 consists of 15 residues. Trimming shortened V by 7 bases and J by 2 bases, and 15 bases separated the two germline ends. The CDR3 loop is CASTPVWTAYNEQFF. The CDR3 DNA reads TGTGCCAGCACCCCGGTTTGGACGGCCTACAATGAGCAGTTCTTC.

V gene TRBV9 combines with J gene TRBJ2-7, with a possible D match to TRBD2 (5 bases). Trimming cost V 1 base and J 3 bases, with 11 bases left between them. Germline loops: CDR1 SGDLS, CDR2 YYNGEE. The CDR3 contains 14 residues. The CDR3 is CASSVLANDYEQYF. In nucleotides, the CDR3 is TGTGCCAGCAGCGTACTAGCCAATGACTACGAGCAGTACTTC.

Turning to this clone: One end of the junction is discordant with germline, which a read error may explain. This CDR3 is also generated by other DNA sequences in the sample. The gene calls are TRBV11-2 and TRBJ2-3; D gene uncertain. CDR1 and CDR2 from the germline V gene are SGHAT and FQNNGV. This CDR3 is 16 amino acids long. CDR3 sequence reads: CASSSLRRESTDTQYF. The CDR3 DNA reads TGCGCCAGCAGCTCCCTGCGGCGTGAAAGCACAGATACGCAGTATTTT. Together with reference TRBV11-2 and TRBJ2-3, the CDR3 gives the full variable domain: EAGVAQSPRYKIIEKRQSVAFWCNPISGHATLYWYQQILGQGPKLLIQFQNNGVVDDSQLPKDRFSAERLKGVDSTLKIQPAKLEDSAVYLCASSSLRRESTDTQYFGPGTRLTVL.